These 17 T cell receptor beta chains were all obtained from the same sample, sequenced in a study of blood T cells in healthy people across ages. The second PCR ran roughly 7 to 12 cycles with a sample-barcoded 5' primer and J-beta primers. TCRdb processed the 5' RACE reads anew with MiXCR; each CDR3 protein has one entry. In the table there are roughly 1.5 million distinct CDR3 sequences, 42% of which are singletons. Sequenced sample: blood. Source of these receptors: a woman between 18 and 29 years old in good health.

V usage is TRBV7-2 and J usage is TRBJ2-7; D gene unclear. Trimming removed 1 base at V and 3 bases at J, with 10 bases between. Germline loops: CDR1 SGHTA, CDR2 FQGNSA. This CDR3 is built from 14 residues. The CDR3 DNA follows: TGTGCCAGCAGCTTAGTCGACTGGAGCTACGAGCAGTACTTC. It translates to CASSLVDWSYEQYF. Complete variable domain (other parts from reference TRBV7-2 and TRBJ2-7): GAGVSQSPSNKVTEKGKDVELRCDPISGHTALYWYRQSLGQGLEFLIYFQGNSAPDKSGLPSDRFSAERTGGSVSTLTIQRTQQEDSAVYLCASSLVDWSYEQYFGPGTRLTVT.

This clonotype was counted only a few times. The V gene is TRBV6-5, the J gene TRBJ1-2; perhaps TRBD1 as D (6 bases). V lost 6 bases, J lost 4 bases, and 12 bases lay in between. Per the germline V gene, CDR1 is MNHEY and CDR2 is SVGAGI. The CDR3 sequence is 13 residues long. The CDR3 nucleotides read TGTGCCAGCAGCGACGGACAGAGCTATGGCTACACCTTC. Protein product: CASSDGQSYGYTF.

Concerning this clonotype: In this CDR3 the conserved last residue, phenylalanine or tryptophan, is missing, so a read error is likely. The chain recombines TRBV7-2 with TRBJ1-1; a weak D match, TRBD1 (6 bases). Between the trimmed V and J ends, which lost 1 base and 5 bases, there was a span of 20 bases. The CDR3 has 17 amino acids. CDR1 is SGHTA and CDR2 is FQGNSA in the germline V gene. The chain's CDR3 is CASSLGGARGVYTEAFL. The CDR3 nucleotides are TGTGCCAGCAGCTTAGGAGGGGCCAGGGGTGTATATACTGAAGCTTTCCTT.

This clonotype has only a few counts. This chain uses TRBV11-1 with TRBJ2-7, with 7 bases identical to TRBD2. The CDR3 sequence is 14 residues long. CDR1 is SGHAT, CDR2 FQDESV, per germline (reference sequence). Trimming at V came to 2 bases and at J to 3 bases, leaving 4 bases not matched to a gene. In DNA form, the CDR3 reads TGTGCCAGCAGCTTAATGGCGGGAGTCTACGAGCAGTACTTC. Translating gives CASSLMAGVYEQYF.

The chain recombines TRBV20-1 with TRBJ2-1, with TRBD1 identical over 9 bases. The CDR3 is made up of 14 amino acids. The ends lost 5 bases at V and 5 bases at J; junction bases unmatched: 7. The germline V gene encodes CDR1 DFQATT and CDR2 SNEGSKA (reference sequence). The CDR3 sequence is CSAGDRASDNEQFF. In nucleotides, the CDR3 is TGCAGTGCTGGGGACAGGGCCTCGGACAATGAGCAGTTCTTC.

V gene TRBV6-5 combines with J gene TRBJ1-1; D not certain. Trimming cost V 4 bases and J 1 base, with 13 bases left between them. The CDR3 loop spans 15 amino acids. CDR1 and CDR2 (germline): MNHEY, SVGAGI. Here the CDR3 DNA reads TGTGCCAGCAGTTTTCAGGTCAGGAGGAACACTGAAGCTTTCTTT. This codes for CASSFQVRRNTEAFF.

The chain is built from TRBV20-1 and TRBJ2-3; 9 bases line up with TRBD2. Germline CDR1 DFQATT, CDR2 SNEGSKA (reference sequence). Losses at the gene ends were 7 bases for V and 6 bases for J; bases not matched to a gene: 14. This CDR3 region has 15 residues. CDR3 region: CSGRKAGGGRDTQYF. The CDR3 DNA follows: TGCAGTGGTCGGAAGGCGGGAGGGGGCCGCGATACGCAGTATTTT.

CDR3 DNA: TGTGCCAGCAGTTTATCCGTAGGGACGCAGCAGTACTTC. It specifies CASSLSVGTQQYF. This chain connects TRBV27 to TRBJ2-5, with D possibly being TRBD1 or TRBD2 (5 bases each). The CDR3 totals 13 residues. The V gene lost 0 bases and the J gene lost 11 bases, with 13 bases spanning the gap. Germline V gene sequence: CDR1 MNHEY, CDR2 SMNVEV (reference sequence).

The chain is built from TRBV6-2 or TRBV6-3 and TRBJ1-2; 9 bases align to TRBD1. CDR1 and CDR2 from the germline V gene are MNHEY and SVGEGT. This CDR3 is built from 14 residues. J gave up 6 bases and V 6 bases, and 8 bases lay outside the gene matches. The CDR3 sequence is CASRDRDRANGYTF. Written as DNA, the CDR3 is TGTGCCAGCAGAGACCGGGACAGGGCAAATGGCTACACCTTC.

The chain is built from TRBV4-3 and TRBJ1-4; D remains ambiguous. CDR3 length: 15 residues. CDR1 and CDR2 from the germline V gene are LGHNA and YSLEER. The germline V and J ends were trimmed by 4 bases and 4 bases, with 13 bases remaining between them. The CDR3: CASSPTSIFNEKLFF. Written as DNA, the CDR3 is TGCGCCAGCAGCCCCACATCAATCTTTAATGAAAAACTGTTTTTT.

The DNA of the CDR3 is TGTGCCAGCAGCTTAAACAGGGATACCTACGAGCAGTACTTC. This sequence encodes CASSLNRDTYEQYF. The chain is built from TRBV7-2 and TRBJ2-7; a possible D gene is TRBD1 (6 bases). Germline CDR1 reads SGHTA; CDR2 reads FQGNSA. This CDR3 has 14 residues. The V gene lost 2 bases and the J gene lost 2 bases, with 10 bases spanning the gap.

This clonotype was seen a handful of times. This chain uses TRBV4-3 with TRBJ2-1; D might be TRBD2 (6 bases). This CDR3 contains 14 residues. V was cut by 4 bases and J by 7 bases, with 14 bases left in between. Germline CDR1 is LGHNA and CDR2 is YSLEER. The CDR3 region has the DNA TGCGCCAGCAGCCTTGGCGGGATAGGTAATGAGCAGTTCTTC. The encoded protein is CASSLGGIGNEQFF.

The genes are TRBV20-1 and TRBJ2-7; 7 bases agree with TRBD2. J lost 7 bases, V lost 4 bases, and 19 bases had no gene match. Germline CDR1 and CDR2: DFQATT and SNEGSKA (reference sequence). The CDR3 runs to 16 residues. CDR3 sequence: CSAIVRAGVSYNEQYF. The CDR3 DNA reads TGCAGTGCTATCGTACGGGCGGGGGTATCCTACAATGAGCAGTACTTC.

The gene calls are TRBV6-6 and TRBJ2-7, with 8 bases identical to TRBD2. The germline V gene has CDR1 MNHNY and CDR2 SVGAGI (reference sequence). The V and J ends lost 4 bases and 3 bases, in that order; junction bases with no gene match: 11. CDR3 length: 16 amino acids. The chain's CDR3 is CASSLQAPGTSYEQYF. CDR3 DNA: TGTGCCAGCAGTTTACAGGCTCCCGGGACTAGCTACGAGCAGTACTTC.

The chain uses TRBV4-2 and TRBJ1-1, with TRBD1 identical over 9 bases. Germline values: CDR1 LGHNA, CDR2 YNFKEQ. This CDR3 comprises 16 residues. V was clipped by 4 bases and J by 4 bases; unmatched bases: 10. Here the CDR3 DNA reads TGTGCCAGCAGCCCGGAACAGGGGGCGACGGGCACTGAAGCTTTCTTT. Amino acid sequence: CASSPEQGATGTEAFF.

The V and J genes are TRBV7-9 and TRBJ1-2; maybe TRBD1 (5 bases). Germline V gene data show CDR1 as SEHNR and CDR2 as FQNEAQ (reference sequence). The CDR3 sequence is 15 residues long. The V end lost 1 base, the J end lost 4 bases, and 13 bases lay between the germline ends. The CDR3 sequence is CASSLEGTLGYGYTF. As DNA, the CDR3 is TGTGCCAGCAGCTTAGAAGGGACTCTTGGCTATGGCTACACCTTC. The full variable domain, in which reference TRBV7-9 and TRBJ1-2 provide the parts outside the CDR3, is DTGVSQNPRHKITKRGQNVTFRCDPISEHNRLYWYRQTLGQGPEFLTYFQNEAQLEKSRLLSDRFSAERPKGSFSTLEIQRTEQGDSAMYLCASSLEGTLGYGYTFGSGTRLTVV.

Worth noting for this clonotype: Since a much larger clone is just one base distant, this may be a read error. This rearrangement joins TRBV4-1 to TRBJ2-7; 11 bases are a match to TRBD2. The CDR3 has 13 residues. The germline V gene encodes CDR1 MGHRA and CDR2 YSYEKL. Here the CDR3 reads CAGSQGLAGEQYF. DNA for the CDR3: TGCGCCGGCAGCCAAGGACTAGCGGGCGAGCAGTACTTC.